One TCR beta chain is described in this entry. The sample originates from a study of blood T cell repertoires in COVID-19. This CDR3 is built from 14 residues. Trimming took off 3 bases at V and 0 bases at J, with 3 bases between the two ends. Germline CDR1 is LNHDA and CDR2 is SQIVND (reference sequence). Libraries were prepared by immunoSEQ multiplex PCR; TCRdb keeps only in-frame clonotypes and omits some of them. Of around 80,000 clones listed, 60% to 75% are singletons. The rearrangement uses TRBV19 and TRBJ2-6, with D unresolved. Sequenced material: peripheral blood. The source is a man aged 50 to 59 with active or convalescent COVID-19. The CDR3 reads CASSISSGANVLTF. CDR3 in DNA: TGTGCCAGTAGTATTAGCTCTGGGGCCAACGTCCTGACTTTC.